The clone carrying this T cell receptor beta chain was detected ten times or more. This record comes from a study of T cells in Graves' hyperthyroidism and ophthalmopathy. V shed 3 bases and J shed 5 bases, with 8 bases lying between them. This CDR3 spans 13 amino acids. Amplified TCR beta CDR3 regions came from RNA transcripts. The primer set for the first-round RT-PCR of the TCR CDR3 was HTBI. TCRdb re-derived calls from the multiplex PCR reads in MiXCR, one entry per CDR3 protein. Among about 590,000 distinct CDR3 sequences listed, roughly 14% were seen once. PBMCs came from 10 ml fresh peripheral blood.

The TCR was taken from a woman in her twenties or thirties with Graves' hyperthyroidism. The sequenced sample consisted of blood. The chain couples TRBV12-3 or TRBV12-4 to TRBJ1-5, with D unresolved. The CDR3 DNA reads TGTGCCAGCAGTTTGAGGCAGCATCAGCCCCAGCATTTT. It codes for CASSLRQHQPQHF.